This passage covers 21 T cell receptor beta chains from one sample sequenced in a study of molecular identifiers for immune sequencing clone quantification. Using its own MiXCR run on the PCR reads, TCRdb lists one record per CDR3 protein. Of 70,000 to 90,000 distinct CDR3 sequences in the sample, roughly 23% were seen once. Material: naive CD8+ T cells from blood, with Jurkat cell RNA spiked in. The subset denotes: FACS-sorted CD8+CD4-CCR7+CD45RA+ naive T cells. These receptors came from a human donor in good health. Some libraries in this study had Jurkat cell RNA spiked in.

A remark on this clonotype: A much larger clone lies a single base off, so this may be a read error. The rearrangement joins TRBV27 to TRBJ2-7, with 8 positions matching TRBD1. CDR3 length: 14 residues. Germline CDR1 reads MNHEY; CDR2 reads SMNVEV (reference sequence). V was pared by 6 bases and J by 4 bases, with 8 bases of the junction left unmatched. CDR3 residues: CASSMTRTGYEQYF. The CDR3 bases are TGTGCCAGCAGCATGACGCGGACAGGGTACGAGCAGTACTTC.

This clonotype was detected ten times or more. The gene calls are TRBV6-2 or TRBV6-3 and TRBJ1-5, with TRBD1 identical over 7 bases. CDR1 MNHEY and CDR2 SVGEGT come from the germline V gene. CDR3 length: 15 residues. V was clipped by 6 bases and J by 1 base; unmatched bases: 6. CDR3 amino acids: CASSPGTVSNQPQHF. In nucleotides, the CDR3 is TGTGCCAGCAGCCCTGGGACAGTCAGCAATCAGCCCCAGCATTTT.

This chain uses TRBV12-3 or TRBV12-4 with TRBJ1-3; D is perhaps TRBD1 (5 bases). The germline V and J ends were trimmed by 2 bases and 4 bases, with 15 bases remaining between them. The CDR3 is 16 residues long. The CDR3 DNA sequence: TGTGCCAGCAGTTTAATTGGGGGTTCAGAAGGAAACACCATATATTTT. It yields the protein CASSLIGGSEGNTIYF.

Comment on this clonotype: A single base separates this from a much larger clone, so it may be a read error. The CDR3 region has the DNA TGTGCCAGCAACCCAATGGAGGGGGGCACAGATACGCAGTATTTT. It yields the protein CASNPMEGGTDTQYF. The chain has TRBV14 and TRBJ2-3, with D perhaps being TRBD1 or TRBD2 (6 bases each). This CDR3 is built from 15 residues. CDR1 and CDR2 from the germline V gene are SGHDN and FVKESK. The ends were cut back, 7 bases at V and 1 base at J, with 15 bases in the middle.

The CDR3 region is CASSLADRTRSPLHF. As DNA, the CDR3 is TGTGCCAGCAGCTTAGCGGACAGGACCCGATCACCCCTCCACTTT. The chain combines TRBV11-2 with TRBJ1-6, with TRBD1 identical over 7 bases. V lost 1 base and J lost 10; bases outside the gene matches: 7. CDR1 and CDR2 (germline): SGHAT, FQNNGV. The CDR3 extends over 15 amino acids.

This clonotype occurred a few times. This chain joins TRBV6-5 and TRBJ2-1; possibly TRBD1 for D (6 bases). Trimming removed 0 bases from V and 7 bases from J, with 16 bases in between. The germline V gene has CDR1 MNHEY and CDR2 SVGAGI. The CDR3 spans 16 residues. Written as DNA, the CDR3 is TGTGCCAGCAGTTACTCACAGGGTTTATTTAGGAATGAGCAGTTCTTC. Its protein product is CASSYSQGLFRNEQFF.

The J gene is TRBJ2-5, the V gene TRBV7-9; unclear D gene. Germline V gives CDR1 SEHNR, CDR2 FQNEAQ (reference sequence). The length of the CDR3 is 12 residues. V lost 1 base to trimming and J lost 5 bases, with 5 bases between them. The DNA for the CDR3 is TGTGCCAGCAGCTTAGGAAGGGAGACCCAGTACTTC. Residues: CASSLGRETQYF.

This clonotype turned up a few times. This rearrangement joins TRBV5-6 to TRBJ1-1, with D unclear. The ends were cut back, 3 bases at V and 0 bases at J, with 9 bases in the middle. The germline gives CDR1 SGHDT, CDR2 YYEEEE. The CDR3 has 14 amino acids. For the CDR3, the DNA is TGTGCCAGCAGCTGGTGGGTTATGAACACTGAAGCTTTCTTT. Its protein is CASSWWVMNTEAFF.

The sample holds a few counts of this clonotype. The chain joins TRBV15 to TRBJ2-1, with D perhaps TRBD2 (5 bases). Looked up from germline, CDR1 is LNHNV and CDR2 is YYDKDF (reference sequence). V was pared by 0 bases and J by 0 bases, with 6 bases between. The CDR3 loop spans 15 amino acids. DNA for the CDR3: TGTGCCACCAGCAGAGATCGGGACTCCTACAATGAGCAGTTCTTC. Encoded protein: CATSRDRDSYNEQFF.

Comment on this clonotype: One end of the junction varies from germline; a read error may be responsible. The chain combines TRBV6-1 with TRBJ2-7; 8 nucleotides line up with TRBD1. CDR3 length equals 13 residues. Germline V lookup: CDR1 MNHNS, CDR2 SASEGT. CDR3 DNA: TGTGCCAGCAGTGACAGGGGGCCCTACGAGCAGTGCTTC. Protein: CASSDRGPYEQCF.

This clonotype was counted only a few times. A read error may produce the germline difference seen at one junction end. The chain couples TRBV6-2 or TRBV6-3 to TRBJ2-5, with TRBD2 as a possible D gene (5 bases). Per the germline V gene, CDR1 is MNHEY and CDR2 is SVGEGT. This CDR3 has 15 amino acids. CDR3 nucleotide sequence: TGTGCCAGCAGTTATGAGGTGGGAGATTATGAGACTCAGTACTTC. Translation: CASSYEVGDYETQYF.

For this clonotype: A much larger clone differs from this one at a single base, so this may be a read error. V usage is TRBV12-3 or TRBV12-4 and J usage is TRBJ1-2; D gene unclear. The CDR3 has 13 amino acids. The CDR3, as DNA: TGTGCCAGCAGTACTGACGGAAACTATGGCTACGCCTTC. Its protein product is CASSTDGNYGYAF.

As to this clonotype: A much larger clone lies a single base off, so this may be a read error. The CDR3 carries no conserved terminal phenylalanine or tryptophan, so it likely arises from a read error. The CDR3 sequence is CASSLAGAQGNEQFL. In nucleotides, the CDR3 is TGTGCCAGCAGTTTAGCTGGGGCGCAGGGGAATGAGCAGTTCCTC. This chain joins TRBV12-3 or TRBV12-4 and TRBJ2-1; D perhaps matches TRBD1 (6 bases). Trimming stripped 0 bases from V and 7 bases from J, with 13 bases between. CDR3 length: 15 residues.

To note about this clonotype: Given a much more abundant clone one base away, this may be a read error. The CDR3 sequence is CASKEDSGGHYNEQLF. The CDR3 bases are TGTGCCAGTAAGGAGGATAGCGGAGGACACTACAATGAGCAGCTCTTC. The V gene is TRBV19, the J gene TRBJ2-1, with D possibly being TRBD2 (6 bases). The CDR3 has 16 residues. The germline V gene has CDR1 LNHDA and CDR2 SQIVND (reference sequence).

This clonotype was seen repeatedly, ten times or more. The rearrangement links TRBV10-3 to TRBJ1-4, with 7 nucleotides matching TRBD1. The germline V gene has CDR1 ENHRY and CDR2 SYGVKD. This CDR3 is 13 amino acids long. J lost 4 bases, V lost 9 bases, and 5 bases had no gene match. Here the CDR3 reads CAIGTENNEKLFF. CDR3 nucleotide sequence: TGTGCCATAGGGACAGAGAATAATGAAAAACTGTTTTTT.

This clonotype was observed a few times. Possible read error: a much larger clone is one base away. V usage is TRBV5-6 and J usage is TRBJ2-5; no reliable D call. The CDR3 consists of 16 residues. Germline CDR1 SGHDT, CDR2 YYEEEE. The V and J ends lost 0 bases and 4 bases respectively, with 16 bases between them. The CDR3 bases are TGTGCCAGCAGCTTGGAGTTTTTGGTCCCACGAGAGACCCAGTACTTC. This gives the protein CASSLEFLVPRETQYF.

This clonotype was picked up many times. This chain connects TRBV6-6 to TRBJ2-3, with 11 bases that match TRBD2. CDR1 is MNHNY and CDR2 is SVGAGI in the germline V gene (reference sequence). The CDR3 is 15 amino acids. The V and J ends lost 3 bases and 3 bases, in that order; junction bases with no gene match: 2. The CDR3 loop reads CASSYSGRGTDTQYF. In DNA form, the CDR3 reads TGTGCCAGCAGTTATAGCGGGAGGGGGACAGATACGCAGTATTTT.

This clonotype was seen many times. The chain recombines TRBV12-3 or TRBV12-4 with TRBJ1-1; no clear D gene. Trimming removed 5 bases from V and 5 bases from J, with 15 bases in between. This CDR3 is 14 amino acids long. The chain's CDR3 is CASSQARRITEAFF. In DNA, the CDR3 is TGTGCCAGCAGTCAGGCCAGGCGGATAACTGAAGCTTTCTTT.

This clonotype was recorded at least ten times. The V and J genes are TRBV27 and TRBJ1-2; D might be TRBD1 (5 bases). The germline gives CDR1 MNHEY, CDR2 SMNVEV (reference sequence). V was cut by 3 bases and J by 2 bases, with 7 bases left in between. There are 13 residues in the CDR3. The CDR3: CASSFDSNYGYTF. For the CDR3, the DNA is TGTGCCAGCAGTTTTGACAGCAACTATGGCTACACCTTC.

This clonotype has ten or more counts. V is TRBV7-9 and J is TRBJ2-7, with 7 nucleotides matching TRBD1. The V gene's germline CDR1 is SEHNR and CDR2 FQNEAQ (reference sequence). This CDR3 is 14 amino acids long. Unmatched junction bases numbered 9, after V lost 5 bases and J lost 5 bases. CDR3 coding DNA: TGTGCCAGCAGCACGCGACAGGGCCGCGACGAGCAGTACTTC. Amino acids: CASSTRQGRDEQYF.

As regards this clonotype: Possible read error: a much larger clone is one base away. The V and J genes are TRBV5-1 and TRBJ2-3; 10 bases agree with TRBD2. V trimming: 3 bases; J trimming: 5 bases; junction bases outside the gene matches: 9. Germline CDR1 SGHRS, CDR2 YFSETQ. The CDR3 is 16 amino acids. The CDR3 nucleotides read TGCGCCAGCAGCTCGTGGGCTAGCGGGGGTATAGATACGCAGTATTTT. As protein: CASSSWASGGIDTQYF.